This T cell receptor (beta chain) appears in the sequencing data of a study of blood T cell repertoires in COVID-19. Recovered status applied to Cohort 3 donors who had two consecutive negative PCRs. It also applied to those with clearance or with symptom resolution. Sequencing used immunoSEQ multiplex PCR; TCRdb keeps in-frame clones, though not all of them. Among roughly 230,000 clones listed, about 86% were seen once. Germline V gene data show CDR1 as SNHLY and CDR2 as FYNNEI. V dropped 5 bases and J dropped 7 bases, with 14 bases sitting between them. CDR3 size: 13 residues. What was sequenced was PBMCs or T cells enriched from blood (not recorded which). The V gene is TRBV2, the J gene TRBJ1-2; D is ambiguous. This receptor was obtained from a man between 50 and 59 years old who had recovered from COVID-19. The CDR3 bases are TGTGCCAGCAGTTCGTTTTACTATGGTGGCTACACCTTC. Translation gives CASSSFYYGGYTF.